This T cell receptor (beta chain) appears in the sequencing data of a study of T cell changes during pregnancy in multiple sclerosis. Repertoires were generated with immunoSEQ multiplex PCR, while TCRdb's copy carries only in-frame clones and drops some. The repertoire holds around 110,000 clones, with around 90% as singletons. This clone has just a few counts. This CDR3 has 12 amino acids. Germline V CDR1 and CDR2: LNHDA, SQIVND (reference sequence). V was pared by 1 base and J by 8 bases, with 8 bases between. This chain links TRBV19 with TRBJ1-2; D remains unclear. This clonotype originated in a female donor with multiple sclerosis, enrolled in a pregnancy study. Sample: peripheral blood, taken after pregnancy. The CDR3 nucleotides are TGTGCCAGTAGTATAGCGACAAAAGGCTACACCTTC. It yields the protein CASSIATKGYTF. Looking up the rest from reference TRBV19 and TRBJ1-2 gives the full variable domain: DGGITQSPKYLFRKEGQNVTLSCEQNLNHDAMYWYRQDPGQGLRLIYYSQIVNDFQKGDIAEGYSVSREKKESFPLTVTSAQKNPTAFYLCASSIATKGYTFGSGTRLTVV.